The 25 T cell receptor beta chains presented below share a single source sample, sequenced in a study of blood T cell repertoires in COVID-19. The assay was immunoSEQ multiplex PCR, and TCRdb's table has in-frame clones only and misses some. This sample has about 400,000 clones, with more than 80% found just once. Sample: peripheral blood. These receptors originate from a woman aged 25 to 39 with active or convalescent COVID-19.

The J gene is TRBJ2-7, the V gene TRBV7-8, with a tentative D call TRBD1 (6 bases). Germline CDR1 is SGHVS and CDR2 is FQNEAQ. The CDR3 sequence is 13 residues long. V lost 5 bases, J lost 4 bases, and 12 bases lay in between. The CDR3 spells CASSTDRLYEQYF. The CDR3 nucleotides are TGTGCCAGCAGCACCGACAGGCTTTACGAGCAGTACTTC.

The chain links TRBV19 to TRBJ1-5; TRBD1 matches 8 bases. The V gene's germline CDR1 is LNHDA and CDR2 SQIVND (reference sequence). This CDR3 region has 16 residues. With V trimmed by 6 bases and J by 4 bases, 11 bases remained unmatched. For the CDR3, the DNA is TGTGCCAGTAGCTTAACCGGGACAGGAATAAATCAGCCCCAGCATTTT. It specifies CASSLTGTGINQPQHF. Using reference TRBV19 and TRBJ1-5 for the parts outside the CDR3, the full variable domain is DGGITQSPKYLFRKEGQNVTLSCEQNLNHDAMYWYRQDPGQGLRLIYYSQIVNDFQKGDIAEGYSVSREKKESFPLTVTSAQKNPTAFYLCASSLTGTGINQPQHFGDGTRLSIL.

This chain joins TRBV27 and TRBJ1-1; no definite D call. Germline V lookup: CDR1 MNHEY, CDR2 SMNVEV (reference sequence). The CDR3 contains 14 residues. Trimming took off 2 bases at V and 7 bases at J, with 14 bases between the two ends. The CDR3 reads CASSLTGSGNEAFF. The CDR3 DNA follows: TGTGCCAGCAGTTTAACGGGTTCCGGGAATGAAGCTTTCTTT.

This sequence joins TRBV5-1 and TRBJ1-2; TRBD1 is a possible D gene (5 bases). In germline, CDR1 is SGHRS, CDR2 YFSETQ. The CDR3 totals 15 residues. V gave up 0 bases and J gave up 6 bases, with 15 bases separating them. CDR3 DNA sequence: TGCGCCAGCAGCTTGGAGTGGATGGCGGGGCATGGCTACACCTTC. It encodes CASSLEWMAGHGYTF.

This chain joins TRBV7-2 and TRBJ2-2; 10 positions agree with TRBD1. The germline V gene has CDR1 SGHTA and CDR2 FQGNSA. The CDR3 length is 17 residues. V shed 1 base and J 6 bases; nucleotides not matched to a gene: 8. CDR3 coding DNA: TGTGCCAGCAGCTTAGGGCGACAGGGGGCTCTTCCCGGGGAGCTGTTTTTT. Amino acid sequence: CASSLGRQGALPGELFF.

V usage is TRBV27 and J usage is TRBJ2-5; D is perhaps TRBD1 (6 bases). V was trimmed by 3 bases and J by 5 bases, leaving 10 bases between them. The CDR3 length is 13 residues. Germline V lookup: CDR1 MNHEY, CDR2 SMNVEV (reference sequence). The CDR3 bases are TGTGCCAGCAGTTTTTACAGGGATGAGACCCAGTACTTC. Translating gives CASSFYRDETQYF.

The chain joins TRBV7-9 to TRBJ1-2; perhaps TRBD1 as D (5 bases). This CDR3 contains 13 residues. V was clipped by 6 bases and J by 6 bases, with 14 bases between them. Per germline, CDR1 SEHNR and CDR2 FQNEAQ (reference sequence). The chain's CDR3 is CASREGIVNGYTF. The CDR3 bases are TGTGCCAGCAGGGAGGGGATCGTTAATGGCTACACCTTC.

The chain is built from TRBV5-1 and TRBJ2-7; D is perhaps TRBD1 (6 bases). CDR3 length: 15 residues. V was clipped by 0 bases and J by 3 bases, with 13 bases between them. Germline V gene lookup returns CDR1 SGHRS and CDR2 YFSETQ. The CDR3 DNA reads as TGCGCCAGCAGCTTGGGATGGACAGAATACTACGAGCAGTACTTC. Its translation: CASSLGWTEYYEQYF.

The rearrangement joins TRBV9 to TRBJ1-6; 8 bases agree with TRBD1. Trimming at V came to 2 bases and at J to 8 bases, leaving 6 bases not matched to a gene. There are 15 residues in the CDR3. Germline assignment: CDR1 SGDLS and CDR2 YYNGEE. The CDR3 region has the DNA TGTGCCAGCAGCGTGTCGACAGGGGAGGATTCACCCCTCCACTTT. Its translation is CASSVSTGEDSPLHF.

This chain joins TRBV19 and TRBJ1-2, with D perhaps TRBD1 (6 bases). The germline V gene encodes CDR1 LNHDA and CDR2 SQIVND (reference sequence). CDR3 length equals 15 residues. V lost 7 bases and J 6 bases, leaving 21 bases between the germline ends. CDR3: CASTARGGSADGYTF. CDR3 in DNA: TGTGCCAGTACAGCTCGGGGGGGCAGCGCGGATGGCTACACCTTC.

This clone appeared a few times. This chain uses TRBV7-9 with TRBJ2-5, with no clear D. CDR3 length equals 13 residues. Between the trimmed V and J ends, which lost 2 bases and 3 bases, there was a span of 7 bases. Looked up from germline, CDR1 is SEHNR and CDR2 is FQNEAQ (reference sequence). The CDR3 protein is CASSLTPKETQYF. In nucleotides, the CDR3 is TGTGCCAGCAGCTTAACCCCTAAAGAGACCCAGTACTTC.

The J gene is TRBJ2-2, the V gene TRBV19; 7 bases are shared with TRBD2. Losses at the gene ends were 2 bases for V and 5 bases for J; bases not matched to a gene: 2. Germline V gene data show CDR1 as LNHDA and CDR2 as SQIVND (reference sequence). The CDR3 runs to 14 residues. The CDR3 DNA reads TGTGCCAGTAGTATAACCGGGGGGACCGGGGAGCTGTTTTTT. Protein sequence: CASSITGGTGELFF. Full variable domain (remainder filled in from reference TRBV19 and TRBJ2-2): DGGITQSPKYLFRKEGQNVTLSCEQNLNHDAMYWYRQDPGQGLRLIYYSQIVNDFQKGDIAEGYSVSREKKESFPLTVTSAQKNPTAFYLCASSITGGTGELFFGEGSRLTVL.

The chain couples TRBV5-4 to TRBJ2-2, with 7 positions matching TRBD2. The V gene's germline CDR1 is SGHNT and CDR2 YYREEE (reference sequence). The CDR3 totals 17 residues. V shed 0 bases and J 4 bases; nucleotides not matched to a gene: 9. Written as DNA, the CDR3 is TGTGCCAGCAGCTTGGTTTATCGGGGGGTCGGCACCGGGGAGCTGTTTTTT. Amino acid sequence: CASSLVYRGVGTGELFF.

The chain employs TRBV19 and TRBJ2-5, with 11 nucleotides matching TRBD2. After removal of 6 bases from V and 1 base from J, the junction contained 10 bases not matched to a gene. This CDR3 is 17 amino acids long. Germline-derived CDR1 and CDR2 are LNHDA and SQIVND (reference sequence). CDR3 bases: TGTGCCAGTAGCCCCTACCACGGGACTAGCGGCCAAGAGACCCAGTACTTC. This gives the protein CASSPYHGTSGQETQYF.

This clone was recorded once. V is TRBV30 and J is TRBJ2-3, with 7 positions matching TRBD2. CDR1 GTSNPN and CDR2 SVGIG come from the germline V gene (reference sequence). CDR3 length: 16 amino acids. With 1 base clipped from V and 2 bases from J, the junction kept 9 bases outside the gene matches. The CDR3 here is CAWSARGAGVTDTQYF. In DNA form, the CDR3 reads TGTGCCTGGAGTGCCCGAGGTGCGGGGGTCACAGATACGCAGTATTTT.

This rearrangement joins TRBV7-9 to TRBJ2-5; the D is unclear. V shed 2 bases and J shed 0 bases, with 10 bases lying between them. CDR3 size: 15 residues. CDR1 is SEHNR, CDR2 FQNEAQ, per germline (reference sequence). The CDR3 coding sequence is TGTGCCAGCAGCTTATCAAGAACAGACCAAGAGACCCAGTACTTC. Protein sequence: CASSLSRTDQETQYF.

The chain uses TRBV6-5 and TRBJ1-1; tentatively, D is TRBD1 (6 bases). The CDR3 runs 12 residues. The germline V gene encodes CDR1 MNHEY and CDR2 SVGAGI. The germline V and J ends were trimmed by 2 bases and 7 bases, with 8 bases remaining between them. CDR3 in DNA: TGTGCCAGCAGTTACGCGACAGGTGAAGCTTTCTTT. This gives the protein CASSYATGEAFF.

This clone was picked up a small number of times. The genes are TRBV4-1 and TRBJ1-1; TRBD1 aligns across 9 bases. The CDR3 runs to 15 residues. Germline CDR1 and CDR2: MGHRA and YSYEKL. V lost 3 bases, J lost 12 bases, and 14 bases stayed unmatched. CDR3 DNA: TGCGCCAGCAGCCAGACTTTACCGGGACAGGGTAGATCTTTCTTT. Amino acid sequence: CASSQTLPGQGRSFF.

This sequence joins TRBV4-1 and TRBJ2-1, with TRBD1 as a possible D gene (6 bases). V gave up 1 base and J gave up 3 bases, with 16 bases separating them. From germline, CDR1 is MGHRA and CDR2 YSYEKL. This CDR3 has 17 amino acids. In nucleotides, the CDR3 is TGCGCCAGCAGCCAAGTACCCGGGACACCCTTCTACAATGAGCAGTTCTTC. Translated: CASSQVPGTPFYNEQFF.

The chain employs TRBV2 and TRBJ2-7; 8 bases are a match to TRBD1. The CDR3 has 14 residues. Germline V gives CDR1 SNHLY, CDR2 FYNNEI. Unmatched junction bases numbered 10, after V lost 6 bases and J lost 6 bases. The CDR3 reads CASSEGRTGREQYF. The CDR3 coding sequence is TGTGCCAGCAGCGAGGGAAGGACAGGGCGCGAGCAGTACTTC.

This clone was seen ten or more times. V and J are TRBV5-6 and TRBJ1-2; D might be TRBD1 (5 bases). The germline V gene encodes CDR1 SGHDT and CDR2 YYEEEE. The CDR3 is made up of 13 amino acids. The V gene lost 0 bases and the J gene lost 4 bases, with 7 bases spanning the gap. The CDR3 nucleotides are TGTGCCAGCAGCTTGGTCGACAGCTATGGCTACACCTTC. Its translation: CASSLVDSYGYTF.

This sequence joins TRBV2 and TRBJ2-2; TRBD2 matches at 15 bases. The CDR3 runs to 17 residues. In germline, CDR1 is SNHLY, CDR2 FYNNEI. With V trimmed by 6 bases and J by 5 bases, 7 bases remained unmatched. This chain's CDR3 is CASRAGLAGGRTGELFF. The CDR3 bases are TGTGCCAGCAGGGCAGGACTAGCGGGAGGGAGGACCGGGGAGCTGTTTTTT.

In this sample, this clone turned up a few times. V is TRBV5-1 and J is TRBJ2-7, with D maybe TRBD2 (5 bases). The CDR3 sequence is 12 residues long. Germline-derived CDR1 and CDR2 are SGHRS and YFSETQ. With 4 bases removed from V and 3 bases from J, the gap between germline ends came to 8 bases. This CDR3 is CASSPGDYEQYF. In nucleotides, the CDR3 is TGCGCCAGCAGCCCCGGGGACTACGAGCAGTACTTC.

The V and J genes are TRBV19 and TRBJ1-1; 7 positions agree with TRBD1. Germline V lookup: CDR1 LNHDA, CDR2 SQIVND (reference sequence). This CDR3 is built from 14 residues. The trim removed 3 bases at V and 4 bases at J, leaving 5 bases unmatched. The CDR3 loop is CASSIGAGGTEAFF. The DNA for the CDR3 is TGTGCCAGTAGTATTGGGGCAGGGGGCACTGAAGCTTTCTTT.

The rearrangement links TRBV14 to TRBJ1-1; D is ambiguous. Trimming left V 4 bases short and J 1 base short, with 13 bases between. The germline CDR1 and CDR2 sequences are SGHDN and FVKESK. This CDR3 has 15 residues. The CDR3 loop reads CASSPPEGENTEAFF. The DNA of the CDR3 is TGTGCCAGCAGCCCTCCGGAAGGAGAGAACACTGAAGCTTTCTTT.